Described below is a single TCR beta chain sequence and its context. The data originate from a study of blood T cell repertoires in COVID-19. About the study: Sample material is recorded as cDNA or gDNA derived from T cells, B-cell-depleted T cells, or PBMCs.

CDR1 and CDR2 (germline): SGHTA, FQGNSA. The CDR3 is 14 amino acids. The V gene end was trimmed by 5 bases and the J gene end by 5 bases; junction bases not matched to a gene: 5. Profiled with immunoSEQ multiplex PCR; TCRdb holds only in-frame clones, not every one. This table holds about 190,000 clones, roughly 84% found once. Participants' own reports of clinical history determined their cohort assignment. Recovered status in Cohort 3 required two negative PCRs, clearance, or symptom resolution. The rearrangement joins TRBV7-2 to TRBJ2-5; 10 bases map to TRBD2. This receptor was identified in a woman in her 30s who had recovered from COVID-19. Sequenced input: PBMCs or T cells enriched from blood (not recorded which). CDR3 DNA sequence: TGTGCCAGCAGCAAGCGGGGGGGCAGGGAGACCCAGTACTTC. Residues: CASSKRGGRETQYF. Full variable domain (rest looked up from reference TRBV7-2 and TRBJ2-5): GAGVSQSPSNKVTEKGKDVELRCDPISGHTALYWYRQSLGQGLEFLIYFQGNSAPDKSGLPSDRFSAERTGGSVSTLTIQRTQQEDSAVYLCASSKRGGRETQYFGPGTRLLVL.